What follows are 22 T cell receptor beta chains derived from one specimen sequenced in a study of CD8+ T cells in alopecia areata. After isolation, RNA underwent reverse transcription to generate cDNA as the sequencing template. This table comes from immunoSEQ multiplex PCR, and its TCRdb copy is limited to in-frame clones, with some not included. The sample lists 120,000 to 150,000 clones, roughly 58% occurring once. The sample comprised CD8+ T cells sorted from blood. The receptors derive from a human donor in good health.

This clone has just a few counts. The rearrangement joins TRBV7-8 to TRBJ2-3; D call uncertain. This CDR3 region has 15 residues. Germline V CDR1 and CDR2: SGHVS, FQNEAQ. The V and J ends lost 1 base and 0 bases respectively, with 8 bases between them. The CDR3 region has the DNA TGTGCCAGCAGCTTAGGCACCGCTAGCACAGATACGCAGTATTTT. It yields the protein CASSLGTASTDTQYF.

The chain is built from TRBV27 and TRBJ2-7; D possibly corresponds to TRBD2 (6 bases). The CDR3 extends over 14 amino acids. Deletions cut 2 bases from V and 3 bases from J, with 11 bases between. Germline assignment: CDR1 MNHEY and CDR2 SMNVEV (reference sequence). CDR3 nucleotides: TGTGCCAGCAGTTTAGCGGGGTTGGGCTACGAGCAGTACTTC. Translated: CASSLAGLGYEQYF.

The rearrangement joins TRBV4-1 to TRBJ1-5; D is possibly TRBD1 (5 bases). There are 16 residues in the CDR3. The germline V gene encodes CDR1 MGHRA and CDR2 YSYEKL. Trimming stripped 6 bases from V and 1 base from J, with 16 bases between. The CDR3 nucleotides are TGCGCCAGCAGTGTTAAAGGGGTGGGAAGCAATCAGCCCCAGCATTTT. Its protein product is CASSVKGVGSNQPQHF.

This clone was observed a few times. This chain uses TRBV6-5 with TRBJ2-5, with 7 nucleotides matching TRBD1. CDR1 is MNHEY, CDR2 SVGAGI, per germline. V lost 6 bases, J lost 5 bases, and 9 bases stayed unmatched. This CDR3 has 14 amino acids. The DNA for the CDR3 is TGTGCCAGCAGACGAGAGGGGGCGCGGGAGACCCAGTACTTC. This sequence encodes CASRREGARETQYF.

V gene TRBV5-1 combines with J gene TRBJ2-7, with 8 bases aligning to TRBD1. V lost 4 bases, J lost 5 bases, and 8 bases stayed unmatched. Germline values: CDR1 SGHRS, CDR2 YFSETQ. This CDR3 is 14 amino acids long. CDR3 bases: TGCGCCAGCAGCCTGAAGGACAGGGTCCACGAGCAGTACTTC. The encoded protein is CASSLKDRVHEQYF.

The genes are TRBV13 and TRBJ2-4; D not certain. V gave up 4 bases and J gave up 0 bases, with 7 bases separating them. The CDR3 covers 14 residues. Germline-derived CDR1 and CDR2 are PRHDT and FYEKMQ (reference sequence). CDR3 region: CASSSPLAKNIQYF. The DNA for the CDR3 is TGTGCCAGCAGCTCCCCGCTAGCCAAAAACATTCAGTACTTC.

CDR3 region: CASSLRANVLTF. The CDR3 nucleotides are TGTGCCAGCAGTTTGCGGGCCAACGTCCTGACTTTC. The gene calls are TRBV28 and TRBJ2-6; D unresolved. The CDR3 is 12 residues long. The germline V and J ends were trimmed by 3 bases and 5 bases, with 2 bases remaining between them. Germline values: CDR1 MDHEN, CDR2 SYDVKM.

V gene TRBV29-1 combines with J gene TRBJ2-1; 11 nucleotides agree with TRBD2. Germline loops: CDR1 SQVTM, CDR2 ANQGSEA. J lost 0 bases, V lost 4 bases, and 8 bases had no gene match. The CDR3 contains 17 residues. The CDR3 sequence is CSVAPTSGASSYNEQFF. CDR3 nucleotides: TGCAGCGTTGCCCCGACTAGCGGGGCATCCTCCTACAATGAGCAGTTCTTC.

On this clone: The germline gene is not matched at one end of the junction; a read error may be the cause. This chain uses TRBV7-7 with TRBJ2-7; TRBD1 agrees at 10 bases. The CDR3 extends over 14 amino acids. The germline V gene has CDR1 SSHAT and CDR2 FNYEAQ (reference sequence). DNA for the CDR3: TGTGCTAGCAGCGAGGGACAGGGGAGGTACGAGCAGTACTTC. It specifies CASSEGQGRYEQYF.

This clone appeared a few times. The chain is built from TRBV7-9 and TRBJ2-7, with a possible D match to TRBD2 (6 bases). CDR1 SEHNR and CDR2 FQNEAQ come from the germline V gene (reference sequence). The V and J ends lost 4 bases and 6 bases respectively, with 10 bases between them. This CDR3 region has 12 residues. CDR3 loop: CASSSTRGEQYF. The CDR3 nucleotides are TGTGCCAGCAGCTCGACGCGGGGCGAGCAGTACTTC.

This chain connects TRBV11-2 to TRBJ2-1; possible D gene TRBD2, 5 bases. The CDR3 covers 19 residues. Trimming shortened V by 0 bases and J by 8 bases, and 26 bases separated the two germline ends. CDR1 SGHAT and CDR2 FQNNGV come from the germline V gene. CDR3 sequence: CASSLDNRRKADRTDEQFF. The CDR3 DNA is TGTGCCAGCAGCTTAGATAATAGAAGGAAAGCGGATCGTACGGATGAGCAGTTCTTC.

This clone was counted a few times. CDR3 sequence reads: CSVGLRSRTEAFF. The CDR3 nucleotides read TGCAGCGTTGGACTGAGGTCTCGCACTGAAGCTTTCTTT. The chain uses TRBV29-1 and TRBJ1-1; D is unresolved. Looked up from germline, CDR1 is SQVTM and CDR2 is ANQGSEA. The V gene lost 4 bases and the J gene lost 4 bases, with 13 bases spanning the gap. The CDR3 length is 13 residues.

This sequence joins TRBV2 and TRBJ1-1; perhaps TRBD1 as D (5 bases). Per the germline V gene, CDR1 is SNHLY and CDR2 is FYNNEI. This CDR3 has 13 residues. Deletions cut 8 bases from V and 1 base from J, with 11 bases between. The CDR3 nucleotides are TGTGCCAGCGTCGGGGGGGAGAACACTGAAGCTTTCTTT. The encoded protein is CASVGGENTEAFF.

There are a few counts of this clone. The rearrangement links TRBV4-1 to TRBJ1-1; a possible D gene is TRBD1 (6 bases). CDR1 is MGHRA and CDR2 is YSYEKL in the germline V gene. V lost 4 bases and J lost 0, with 6 bases in between. This CDR3 has 13 amino acids. CDR3 loop: CASSRTVNTEAFF. In DNA, the CDR3 is TGCGCCAGCAGCCGGACAGTGAACACTGAAGCTTTCTTT.

The rearrangement links TRBV25-1 to TRBJ1-2, with 9 nucleotides matching TRBD1. This CDR3 has 14 amino acids. V shed 2 bases, J shed 8 bases, and the junction held 6 bases outside the gene matches. Germline V lookup: CDR1 MGHDK, CDR2 SYGVNS. CDR3 protein: CASSERDRAEGYTF. CDR3 sequence (DNA): TGTGCCAGCAGTGAACGGGACAGGGCGGAAGGCTACACCTTC.

The chain employs TRBV27 and TRBJ2-2, with 11 positions matching TRBD2. Trimming cost V 8 bases and J 4 bases; bases outside gene matches: 6. CDR1 and CDR2 (germline): MNHEY, SMNVEV (reference sequence). This CDR3 is 15 amino acids long. CDR3 loop: CASLAGGPGTGELFF. Written as DNA, the CDR3 is TGTGCCAGCTTAGCGGGAGGGCCTGGCACCGGGGAGCTGTTTTTT.

This sequence joins TRBV27 and TRBJ1-2; 12 nucleotides agree with TRBD1. Germline V gene sequence: CDR1 MNHEY, CDR2 SMNVEV (reference sequence). V shed 3 bases, J shed 7 bases, and the junction held 6 bases outside the gene matches. The CDR3 is 15 residues long. The CDR3 DNA follows: TGTGCCAGCAGTTTTTGGGACAGGGGGCTTATTGGCTACACCTTC. Protein sequence: CASSFWDRGLIGYTF.

Remarks on this clone: The identical CDR3 is also encoded by other nucleotide sequences in the sample. The gene calls are TRBV4-1 and TRBJ2-5; a possible D gene is TRBD2 (5 bases). Looked up from germline, CDR1 is MGHRA and CDR2 is YSYEKL. This CDR3 region has 13 residues. V was pared by 1 base and J by 5 bases, with 8 bases between. The CDR3: CASSQGRGETQYF. The CDR3 DNA is TGCGCCAGCAGCCAAGGTAGAGGGGAGACCCAGTACTTC.

The chain links TRBV30 to TRBJ1-2, with 8 bases fitting TRBD1. CDR1 and CDR2 (germline): GTSNPN, SVGIG (reference sequence). This CDR3 contains 14 residues. J lost 2 bases, V lost 0 bases, and 2 bases had no gene match. CDR3 residues: CAWSVRTGNYGYTF. CDR3 sequence (DNA): TGTGCCTGGAGTGTGAGGACAGGGAACTATGGCTACACCTTC.

This clone was picked up a small number of times. This rearrangement joins TRBV19 to TRBJ2-1, with 9 bases matching TRBD2. This CDR3 has 15 amino acids. Germline V gene data show CDR1 as LNHDA and CDR2 as SQIVND (reference sequence). J lost 10 bases, V lost 1 base, and 8 bases had no gene match. The DNA for the CDR3 is TGTGCCAGTAGTATAGTCGCGGGAGGGCCTACCGAGCAGTTCTTC. Its protein is CASSIVAGGPTEQFF.

This chain connects TRBV29-1 to TRBJ2-7; perhaps TRBD2 as D (6 bases). The germline gives CDR1 SQVTM, CDR2 ANQGSEA. V lost 4 bases, J lost 3 bases, and 13 bases lay in between. The CDR3 extends over 13 amino acids. The CDR3, as DNA: TGCAGCGTTGTTGATGGCGGGAACTACGAGCAGTACTTC. Its translation is CSVVDGGNYEQYF.

The chain links TRBV30 to TRBJ1-1; possible D gene TRBD1, 5 bases. The CDR3 is 13 residues long. Trimming left V 2 bases short and J 11 bases short, with 18 bases between. Germline values: CDR1 GTSNPN, CDR2 SVGIG (reference sequence). CDR3 protein: CAWSMKSGVEAFF. The DNA for the CDR3 is TGTGCCTGGAGTATGAAATCGGGGGTTGAGGCTTTCTTT. The full variable domain, completed using reference TRBV30 and TRBJ1-1, is SQTIHQWPATLVQPVGSPLSLECTVEGTSNPNLYWYRQAAGRGLQLLFYSVGIGQISSEVPQNLSASRPQDRQFILSSKKLLLSDSGFYLCAWSMKSGVEAFFGQGTRLTVV.